The 24 T cell receptor beta chains in this list originate from one sample, sequenced in a study of shared clonotypes between healthy human individuals (dated by TCRdb to the early 2020s). Libraries came from the immunoSEQ multiplex PCR assay. TCRdb limited this immuneACCESS table to in-frame rearrangements with V and J called. A share of clones is missing; checked studies link under half to unresolved V genes, and the rest is unexplained. Across this sample there are about 1.1 million clones, with about 80% seen only once. The ten largest clones represent 0.85% to 1% of the sample. The sequenced sample was memory CD4+ T cells from PBMCs. Per the publication, the cell subset or site label means: CD45RA-negative fraction. Receptor source: a man aged 18 to 35 in good health. Some clones in this sample may be carry-over from other donors' samples.

The chain links TRBV7-6 to TRBJ2-5; 8 positions match TRBD1. With 5 bases clipped from V and 8 bases from J, the junction kept 13 bases outside the gene matches. CDR3 length: 15 amino acids. CDR1 SGHVS and CDR2 FNYEAQ come from the germline V gene. The CDR3 loop reads CASSLAGTGLNTQYF. CDR3 nucleotide sequence: TGTGCCAGCAGCCTTGCCGGGACAGGACTCAATACCCAGTACTTC.

CDR3 region: CASSRSGQGQETQYF. The CDR3 DNA is TGTGCCAGCAGCCGCTCGGGACAGGGGCAAGAGACCCAGTACTTC. The V and J genes are TRBV5-4 and TRBJ2-5, with 10 bases identical to TRBD1. Germline loops: CDR1 SGHNT, CDR2 YYREEE (reference sequence). The length of the CDR3 is 15 residues. V was clipped by 4 bases and J by 2 bases; unmatched bases: 5. Filled out from reference TRBV5-4 and TRBJ2-5, the complete variable domain reads ETGVTQSPTHLIKTRGQQVTLRCSSQSGHNTVSWYQQALGQGPQFIFQYYREEENGRGNFPPRFSGLQFPNYSSELNVNALELDDSALYLCASSRSGQGQETQYFGPGTRLLVL.

The chain joins TRBV30 to TRBJ2-5; tentatively, D is TRBD1 or TRBD2 (5 bases each). Germline CDR1 GTSNPN, CDR2 SVGIG (reference sequence). The CDR3 covers 15 residues. Trimming cost V 3 bases and J 1 base, with 15 bases left between them. CDR3 sequence: CAWRPPGTPQETQYF. The DNA for the CDR3 is TGTGCCTGGAGGCCCCCCGGGACCCCCCAAGAGACCCAGTACTTC.

This clone was detected a few times. V and J are TRBV19 and TRBJ1-2, with 10 bases fitting TRBD1. The CDR3 length is 15 residues. The ends lost 0 bases at V and 8 bases at J; junction bases unmatched: 6. The germline CDR1 and CDR2 sequences are LNHDA and SQIVND (reference sequence). Here the CDR3 DNA reads TGTGCCAGTAGTATAGACCGGACAGGGGGAGGCGGCTACACCTTC. Amino acid sequence: CASSIDRTGGGGYTF.

This clone has just a few counts. The chain carries TRBV5-5 and TRBJ2-7; 11 bases are shared with TRBD2. CDR3 size: 16 residues. Germline V gene sequence: CDR1 SGHKS, CDR2 YYEKEE (reference sequence). V dropped 4 bases and J dropped 0; count of bases not matched to a gene: 6. Written as DNA, the CDR3 is TGTGCCAGCAGCCTGAGACTAGCGGGGTCCTCCTACGAGCAGTACTTC. Translated, it gives CASSLRLAGSSYEQYF.

This clone was observed at least ten times. CDR3 protein: CASNPRDRDGYTF. The CDR3 bases are TGTGCCAGCAATCCCCGGGACAGGGACGGCTACACCTTC. The rearrangement joins TRBV28 to TRBJ1-2; TRBD1 aligns across 9 bases. J gave up 8 bases and V 7 bases, and 8 bases lay outside the gene matches. The CDR3 covers 13 residues. Germline CDR1 reads MDHEN; CDR2 reads SYDVKM.

As for this clone: The sample has other DNA sequences that encode this CDR3 too. The V and J genes are TRBV5-1 and TRBJ1-2; 9 bases are shared with TRBD1. Per the germline V gene, CDR1 is SGHRS and CDR2 is YFSETQ. J lost 11 bases, V lost 3 bases, and 17 bases had no gene match. This CDR3 contains 16 residues. The CDR3 is CASSWSPGTGSVDYTF. The CDR3 region has the DNA TGCGCCAGCAGCTGGAGCCCAGGGACAGGGAGTGTTGATTACACCTTC.

The chain combines TRBV9 with TRBJ2-7, with a weak D call TRBD1 (6 bases). The CDR3 extends over 16 amino acids. Germline CDR1 SGDLS, CDR2 YYNGEE. The ends were cut back, 3 bases at V and 3 bases at J, with 19 bases in the middle. The CDR3 DNA follows: TGTGCCAGCAGCGCCTCAAAAAACAGGGAAGGCTACGAGCAGTACTTC. The encoded protein is CASSASKNREGYEQYF.

This chain links TRBV7-9 with TRBJ2-1; tentative D call: TRBD1 (5 bases). The V end lost 1 base, the J end lost 2 bases, and 9 bases lay between the germline ends. CDR1 is SEHNR, CDR2 FQNEAQ, per germline (reference sequence). The CDR3 is 15 residues long. The CDR3 nucleotides read TGTGCCAGCAGCTTAGGTCAGGGTACCTACAATGAGCAGTTCTTC. It codes for CASSLGQGTYNEQFF.

In regard to this clone: The same CDR3 can be traced to other DNA sequences in this sample. V and J are TRBV19 and TRBJ2-1, with D hard to call. This CDR3 spans 16 amino acids. Trimming removed 2 bases at V and 0 bases at J, with 11 bases between. The V gene's germline CDR1 is LNHDA and CDR2 SQIVND (reference sequence). The CDR3 coding sequence is TGTGCCAGTAGTATAAGGTCTGGCTCCTCCTACAATGAGCAGTTCTTC. Its translation is CASSIRSGSSYNEQFF. The variable domain in full, completed from reference TRBV19 and TRBJ2-1, reads DGGITQSPKYLFRKEGQNVTLSCEQNLNHDAMYWYRQDPGQGLRLIYYSQIVNDFQKGDIAEGYSVSREKKESFPLTVTSAQKNPTAFYLCASSIRSGSSYNEQFFGPGTRLTVL.

V is TRBV27 and J is TRBJ2-7; TRBD2 aligns across 11 bases. Germline CDR1 reads MNHEY; CDR2 reads SMNVEV (reference sequence). V was pared by 8 bases and J by 1 base, with 10 bases of the junction left unmatched. This CDR3 is 16 amino acids long. CDR3 DNA sequence: TGTGCCAGCCTAAACCCGGGGACTAGCGGATCCTACGAGCAGTACTTC. Its protein is CASLNPGTSGSYEQYF.

CDR3 region: CASSLGQIEAFF. The DNA for the CDR3 is TGTGCCAGCAGCTTAGGGCAGATTGAAGCTTTCTTT. The chain joins TRBV13 to TRBJ1-1; D is ambiguous. Deletions cut 0 bases from V and 7 bases from J, with 6 bases between. CDR3 size: 12 residues. Looked up from germline, CDR1 is PRHDT and CDR2 is FYEKMQ (reference sequence).

This clone was observed once. The chain employs TRBV6-5 and TRBJ1-3; 9 bases are shared with TRBD1. In germline, CDR1 is MNHEY, CDR2 SVGAGI. Trimming at V came to 4 bases and at J to 0 bases, leaving 4 bases not matched to a gene. CDR3 length: 16 residues. The DNA for the CDR3 is TGTGCCAGCAGTTCTCCGACAGGGGGCTCTGGAAACACCATATATTTT. This encodes CASSSPTGGSGNTIYF.

CDR3 DNA sequence: TGTGCCAGCAGCCGCTTGGGACAGGGGGTCTACGAGCAGTACTTC. Translated, it gives CASSRLGQGVYEQYF. The genes are TRBV7-9 and TRBJ2-7; 11 positions match TRBD1. Germline lookup yields CDR1 SEHNR and CDR2 FQNEAQ (reference sequence). The ends lost 5 bases at V and 3 bases at J; junction bases unmatched: 6. This CDR3 is built from 15 residues. The complete variable domain, with remaining parts taken from reference TRBV7-9 and TRBJ2-7, reads DTGVSQNPRHKITKRGQNVTFRCDPISEHNRLYWYRQTLGQGPEFLTYFQNEAQLEKSRLLSDRFSAERPKGSFSTLEIQRTEQGDSAMYLCASSRLGQGVYEQYFGPGTRLTVT.

This clone has a handful of counts. The chain links TRBV7-3 to TRBJ2-3; 7 bases are shared with TRBD1. The CDR3 extends over 15 amino acids. The V segment lost 5 bases and the J segment 2 bases; nucleotides outside the gene matches: 7. Germline CDR1 is SGHTA and CDR2 is FQGTGA. The CDR3 DNA reads TGTGCCAGCAGCCACAGGGGATTCTCCACAGATACGCAGTATTTT. Translating gives CASSHRGFSTDTQYF.

The chain carries TRBV10-3 and TRBJ2-5; D remains ambiguous. CDR3 size: 11 residues. Germline V gives CDR1 ENHRY, CDR2 SYGVKD. The V end was cut by 10 bases, the J end by 5 bases, with 11 bases between. CDR3 nucleotides: TGTGCCACCAGGAATAGCGAGACCCAGTACTTC. Translated, it gives CATRNSETQYF.

This clone has only a few counts. The chain employs TRBV25-1 and TRBJ2-4; D might be TRBD1 or TRBD2, each matching 5 bases. Trimming pared 6 bases from V and 5 bases from J, leaving 11 bases between. This CDR3 has 13 residues. The V gene's germline CDR1 is MGHDK and CDR2 SYGVNS. The CDR3 DNA is TGTGCCAGCAGCCGGGACGCTGAAAACATTCAGTACTTC. This translates into CASSRDAENIQYF.

The rearrangement links TRBV9 to TRBJ2-7; 7 positions agree with TRBD2. Losses at the gene ends were 0 bases for V and 4 bases for J; bases not matched to a gene: 4. The germline V gene has CDR1 SGDLS and CDR2 YYNGEE. The CDR3 runs 14 residues. In DNA form, the CDR3 reads TGTGCCAGCAGCGTAGGCGGGAGTAGGTACGAGCAGTACTTC. It is translated as CASSVGGSRYEQYF.

This clone is a singleton in its sample. A single base is all that separates this from a far larger clone, so a read error is likely. This sample also contains other DNA sequences that code for the same CDR3. This chain connects TRBV11-2 to TRBJ1-2; no firm D call. This CDR3 is built from 13 residues. CDR1 SGHAT and CDR2 FQNNGV come from the germline V gene. Trimming took off 1 base at V and 7 bases at J, with 10 bases between the two ends. CDR3 in amino acids: CASSLGAIAGYTF. For the CDR3, the DNA is TGTGCCAGCAGCTTAGGGGCAATAGCTGGCTACACCTTC.

This sequence joins TRBV28 and TRBJ2-3; 7 positions agree with TRBD1. Germline loops: CDR1 MDHEN, CDR2 SYDVKM. V lost 6 bases to trimming and J lost 13 bases; unmatched junction nucleotides: 7. This CDR3 spans 11 amino acids. The DNA for the CDR3 is TGTGCCAGCAGCCACGAACAGGGGAAGTATTTT. It codes for CASSHEQGKYF.

Of note for this clone: With a much larger clone just one base away, this may be a read error. The identical CDR3 is also encoded by other nucleotide sequences in the sample. V is TRBV28 and J is TRBJ1-5; D gene ambiguous. Germline-derived CDR1 and CDR2 are MDHEN and SYDVKM. CDR3 length equals 14 residues. The germline V and J ends were trimmed by 11 bases and 0 bases, with 14 bases remaining between them. CDR3 nucleotide sequence: TGTGCCTGTGCCGGCTTTTCTAGCAATCAGCCCCAGCATTTT. The encoded protein is CACAGFSSNQPQHF. Variable domain in full (rest from reference TRBV28 and TRBJ1-5): DVKVTQSSRYLVKRTGEKVFLECVQDMDHENMFWYRQDPGLGLRLIYFSYDVKMKEKGDIPEGYSVSREKKERFSLILESASTNQTSMYLCACAGFSSNQPQHFGDGTRLSIL.

The gene calls are TRBV6-4 and TRBJ2-3; D remains ambiguous. With 6 bases removed from V and 5 bases from J, the gap between germline ends came to 12 bases. The germline V gene encodes CDR1 MRHNA and CDR2 SNTAGT. CDR3 length: 13 residues. The CDR3 DNA follows: TGTGCCAGCAGCCAATCGACTGGAGATACGCAGTATTTT. Its translation is CASSQSTGDTQYF.

The chain is built from TRBV7-2 and TRBJ2-2; D is unclear. Germline assignment: CDR1 SGHTA and CDR2 FQGNSA. The CDR3 loop spans 14 amino acids. V lost 3 bases and J 1 base, leaving 6 bases between the germline ends. DNA for the CDR3: TGTGCCAGCAGCTTGGGTGTGAACACCGGGGAGCTGTTTTTT. The encoded protein is CASSLGVNTGELFF.

This clone was observed a handful of times. The gene calls are TRBV27 and TRBJ2-1; no reliable D call. Germline loops: CDR1 MNHEY, CDR2 SMNVEV (reference sequence). The CDR3 has 12 residues. Trimming left V 5 bases short and J 7 bases short, with 9 bases between. The CDR3 bases are TGTGCCAGCAGTCCCCTTTCGAATGAGCAGTTCTTC. This sequence encodes CASSPLSNEQFF.